This T cell receptor (beta chain) derives from a study of blood T cell repertoires in COVID-19. Trimming took 3 bases from V and 6 from J; bases not matched to a gene: 5. The CDR3 length is 14 residues. The germline CDR1 and CDR2 sequences are DFQATT and SNEGSKA (reference sequence). TCRdb keeps only in-frame clones here, not all; method: immunoSEQ multiplex PCR. The table shows 140,000 to 150,000 clones, with around 80% occurring only once. The chain employs TRBV20-1 and TRBJ1-5; 10 positions agree with TRBD1. This receptor was identified in a woman aged 50 to 60 who had recovered from COVID-19. Sequencing used PBMCs or T cells enriched from blood (not recorded which). The CDR3 bases are TGCAGTGCTAGTAGGACAGGGGGAGGTCAGCCCCAGCATTTT. Translation: CSASRTGGGQPQHF.